This T cell receptor beta chain appears in the sequencing data of a study of blood T cell repertoires in COVID-19. Sequencing used immunoSEQ multiplex PCR; TCRdb keeps in-frame clones, though not all of them. The data show over 200,000 clones, with 84% seen just once and about 7% held by the top ten. The receptor was derived from a woman in her forties who had recovered from COVID-19. The sequenced sample consisted of PBMCs or T cells enriched from blood (not recorded which).

CDR3: CASRGGLAGATGELFF. CDR3 nucleotides: TGTGCCAGCAGAGGGGGGCTAGCGGGTGCAACCGGGGAGCTGTTTTTT. J is TRBJ2-2 and V is TRBV7-9; 8 nucleotides match TRBD2. This CDR3 contains 16 residues. The junction had 11 bases not matched to a gene; V was cut back by 6 bases and J by 5 bases. The germline CDR1 and CDR2 sequences are SEHNR and FQNEAQ (reference sequence).